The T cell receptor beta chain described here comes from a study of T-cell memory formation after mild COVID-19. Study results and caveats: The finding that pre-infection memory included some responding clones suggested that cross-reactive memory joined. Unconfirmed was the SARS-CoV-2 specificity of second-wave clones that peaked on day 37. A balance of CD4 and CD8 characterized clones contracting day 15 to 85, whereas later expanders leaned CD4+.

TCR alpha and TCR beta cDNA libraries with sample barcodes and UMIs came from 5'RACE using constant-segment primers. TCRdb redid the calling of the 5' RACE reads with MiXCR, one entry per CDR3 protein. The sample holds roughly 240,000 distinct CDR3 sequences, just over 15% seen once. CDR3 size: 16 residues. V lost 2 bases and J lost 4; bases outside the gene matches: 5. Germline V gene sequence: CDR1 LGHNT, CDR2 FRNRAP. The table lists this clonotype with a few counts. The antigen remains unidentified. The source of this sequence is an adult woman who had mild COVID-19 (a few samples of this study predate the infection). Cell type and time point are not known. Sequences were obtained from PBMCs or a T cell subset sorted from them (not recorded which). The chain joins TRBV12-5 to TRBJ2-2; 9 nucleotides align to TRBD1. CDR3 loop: CASGLTQGAVTGELFF. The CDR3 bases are TGTGCTAGTGGTTTGACACAGGGGGCGGTCACCGGGGAGCTGTTTTTT.